A single sample gave rise to the 26 T cell receptor beta chains below, sequenced in a study of shared clonotypes between healthy human individuals. The method was immunoSEQ multiplex PCR; TCRdb's version includes in-frame clones alone and lacks a portion of them. The profile covers about 1.1 million clones, with 77% appearing a single time and more than 0.85% taken by the ten largest. The sample taken for sequencing was memory CD4+ T cells from PBMCs. The subset here: CD45RA-negative fraction. These receptors all come from a man in his late teens or twenties in good health. Some clones in this sample may be carry-over from other donors' samples.

As concerns this clone: A single base is all that separates this from a far larger clone, so a read error is likely. Different DNA sequences within this sample yield the same CDR3. The chain uses TRBV5-1 and TRBJ2-7; TRBD2 aligns across 12 bases. The CDR3 length is 14 residues. Trimming cost V 0 bases and J 5 bases; bases outside gene matches: 0. Per the germline V gene, CDR1 is SGHRS and CDR2 is YFSETQ. CDR3 nucleotides: TGCGCCAGCAGCTTGGGACTAGCGGGAGACGAGCAGTACTTC. Translating it yields CASSLGLAGDEQYF. Supplemented by reference TRBV5-1 and TRBJ2-7, the full variable domain reads KAGVTQTPRYLIKTRGQQVTLSCSPISGHRSVSWYQQTPGQGLQFLFEYFSETQRNKGNFPGRFSGRQFSNSRSEMNVSTLELGDSALYLCASSLGLAGDEQYFGPGTRLTVT.

This rearrangement joins TRBV15 to TRBJ1-2; D perhaps matches TRBD1 (5 bases). This CDR3 has 13 amino acids. V was shortened by 0 bases and J by 5 bases, with 7 bases between the two germline ends. CDR1 is LNHNV and CDR2 is YYDKDF in the germline V gene (reference sequence). CDR3 coding DNA: TGTGCCACCAGCAGAGACCAGGGTTATGGCTACACCTTC. Amino acids: CATSRDQGYGYTF.

In this sample, this clone turned up a few times. Other DNA sequences from this sample encode an identical CDR3 as well. V is TRBV7-9 and J is TRBJ1-5; D is undetermined. Germline CDR1 SEHNR, CDR2 FQNEAQ (reference sequence). The CDR3 totals 12 residues. V dropped 0 bases and J dropped 7 bases, with 4 bases sitting between them. CDR3: CASSLASQPQHF. CDR3 sequence (DNA): TGTGCCAGCAGCTTAGCTAGCCAGCCCCAGCATTTT.

The chain recombines TRBV30 with TRBJ2-5; the D is unclear. Judging by the DNA end, TRBJ2-7 fits better; the J call may be wrong. CDR1 GTSNPN and CDR2 SVGIG come from the germline V gene (reference sequence). This CDR3 region has 12 residues. The CDR3 loop is CAWSVGPYEQYF. As DNA, the CDR3 is TGTGCCTGGAGTGTGGGTCCCTACGAGCAGTACTTC.

This chain links TRBV18 with TRBJ1-4; TRBD1 might be the D (5 bases). Germline values: CDR1 KGHSH, CDR2 LQKENI. The germline V and J ends were trimmed by 4 bases and 8 bases, with 17 bases remaining between them. The CDR3 length is 15 residues. CDR3 DNA sequence: TGTGCCAGCTCACATCCCGGACCGGGGCCCGAAAAACTGTTTTTT. Its protein is CASSHPGPGPEKLFF.

This chain uses TRBV6-5 with TRBJ2-6; D not certain. Germline V gene sequence: CDR1 MNHEY, CDR2 SVGAGI. With 4 bases removed from V and 3 bases from J, the gap between germline ends came to 7 bases. This CDR3 region has 14 residues. This CDR3 is CASSSGGGANVLTF. DNA of the CDR3: TGTGCCAGCAGTTCCGGTGGTGGGGCCAACGTCCTGACTTTC.

The genes are TRBV7-3 and TRBJ2-7, with D perhaps matching TRBD1 or TRBD2 (5 bases each). Trimming took off 5 bases at V and 3 bases at J, with 14 bases between the two ends. The CDR3 consists of 14 residues. The germline V gene has CDR1 SGHTA and CDR2 FQGTGA. CDR3 nucleotides: TGTGCCAGCAGCCCGGGACGGACAAACTACGAGCAGTACTTC. Translation gives CASSPGRTNYEQYF.

The V and J genes are TRBV2 and TRBJ2-2; no firm D call. The V gene lost 5 bases and the J gene lost 7 bases, with 14 bases spanning the gap. The CDR3 is 14 residues long. Germline lookup yields CDR1 SNHLY and CDR2 FYNNEI. The DNA of the CDR3 is TGTGCCAGCAGTTACGCCTTGGGTGGCGGGGAGCTGTTTTTT. This encodes CASSYALGGGELFF. The complete variable domain, with remaining parts taken from reference TRBV2 and TRBJ2-2, reads EPEVTQTPSHQVTQMGQEVILRCVPISNHLYFYWYRQILGQKVEFLVSFYNNEISEKSEIFDDQFSVERPDGSNFTLKIRSTKLEDSAMYFCASSYALGGGELFFGEGSRLTVL.

V gene TRBV13 combines with J gene TRBJ2-7; D unresolved. The CDR3 has 11 residues. The germline V gene has CDR1 PRHDT and CDR2 FYEKMQ (reference sequence). V lost 6 bases and J 4 bases, leaving 7 bases between the germline ends. The CDR3 region is CASSFLYEQYF. Written as DNA, the CDR3 is TGTGCCAGCAGTTTCCTTTACGAGCAGTACTTC.

This clone was found a few times. The rearrangement uses TRBV10-3 and TRBJ2-2, with 7 bases matching TRBD2. The V gene end was trimmed by 10 bases and the J gene end by 0 bases; junction bases not matched to a gene: 2. Looked up from germline, CDR1 is ENHRY and CDR2 is SYGVKD. This CDR3 has 13 amino acids. The CDR3 protein is CATRGANTGELFF. The DNA of the CDR3 is TGTGCCACCCGGGGGGCGAACACCGGGGAGCTGTTTTTT.

The J gene is TRBJ2-7, the V gene TRBV5-4; no definite D call. V lost 4 bases and J 7 bases, leaving 18 bases between the germline ends. CDR3 length: 14 residues. Germline lookup yields CDR1 SGHNT and CDR2 YYREEE (reference sequence). The CDR3 DNA follows: TGTGCCAGCAGCATCCGTTCTGGGGTGGGGGAGCAGTACTTC. Protein: CASSIRSGVGEQYF.

V is TRBV2 and J is TRBJ2-1; 13 positions match TRBD2. Trimming at V came to 6 bases and at J to 4 bases, leaving 12 bases not matched to a gene. This CDR3 is built from 18 residues. Germline CDR1 and CDR2: SNHLY and FYNNEI. Here the CDR3 DNA reads TGTGCCAGCAGCGACACAATTGGGACTAGCGGGACTTACAATGAGCAGTTCTTC. Translated: CASSDTIGTSGTYNEQFF.

V usage is TRBV7-2 and J usage is TRBJ2-7; no reliable D call. Trimming removed 0 bases at V and 4 bases at J, with 13 bases between. Germline loops: CDR1 SGHTA, CDR2 FQGNSA. The CDR3 runs to 15 residues. The CDR3 DNA follows: TGTGCCAGCAGCTTAGCGCAGGACGCAATTTACGAGCAGTACTTC. This sequence encodes CASSLAQDAIYEQYF. Variable domain in full (rest from reference TRBV7-2 and TRBJ2-7): GAGVSQSPSNKVTEKGKDVELRCDPISGHTALYWYRQSLGQGLEFLIYFQGNSAPDKSGLPSDRFSAERTGGSVSTLTIQRTQQEDSAVYLCASSLAQDAIYEQYFGPGTRLTVT.

The chain links TRBV5-1 to TRBJ2-3, with D perhaps given as TRBD1 or TRBD2 (5 bases each). The CDR3 loop spans 17 amino acids. The V and J ends lost 5 bases and 0 bases respectively, with 19 bases between them. Germline V CDR1 and CDR2: SGHRS, YFSETQ. The CDR3 is CASSRPMGDGSTDTQYF. The CDR3 DNA follows: TGCGCCAGCAGTCGACCTATGGGGGATGGGAGCACAGATACGCAGTATTTT.

The J gene is TRBJ2-1, the V gene TRBV5-4; 7 nucleotides match TRBD2. The CDR3 totals 15 residues. In germline, CDR1 is SGHNT, CDR2 YYREEE (reference sequence). With 0 bases clipped from V and 6 bases from J, the junction kept 6 bases outside the gene matches. CDR3 coding DNA: TGTGCCAGCAGCTTGGCGGGAGGTCACATCAATGAGCAGTTCTTC. This gives the protein CASSLAGGHINEQFF.

The chain carries TRBV30 and TRBJ2-7; D is possibly TRBD2 (7 bases). The CDR3 consists of 16 residues. CDR1 GTSNPN and CDR2 SVGIG come from the germline V gene (reference sequence). Trimming removed 1 base from V and 3 bases from J, with 19 bases in between. The DNA of the CDR3 is TGTGCCTGGAGTGCAGGATTGGGGAGGGGGATCTACGAGCAGTACTTC. It codes for CAWSAGLGRGIYEQYF.

This chain joins TRBV28 and TRBJ2-7; D is perhaps TRBD2 (6 bases). The germline gives CDR1 MDHEN, CDR2 SYDVKM. CDR3 size: 13 residues. The ends were cut back, 0 bases at V and 9 bases at J, with 12 bases in the middle. In DNA, the CDR3 is TGTGCCAGCAGTTTATGGGAGGAGGGGCTGCAGTACTTC. The encoded protein is CASSLWEEGLQYF.

The chain links TRBV5-6 to TRBJ2-5, with D possibly being TRBD2 (7 bases). CDR1 is SGHDT, CDR2 YYEEEE, per germline. Between the trimmed V and J ends, which lost 1 base and 5 bases, there was a span of 27 bases. This CDR3 is 19 amino acids long. The CDR3 region has the DNA TGTGCCAGCAGCTTGATTCGATGGGGAGGGGGAAGTGAATGGGAGACCCAGTACTTC. Protein sequence: CASSLIRWGGGSEWETQYF.

The chain uses TRBV9 and TRBJ2-2; no clear D gene. The CDR3 consists of 13 residues. The V end was cut by 0 bases, the J end by 6 bases, with 6 bases between. CDR1 SGDLS and CDR2 YYNGEE come from the germline V gene. The CDR3 is CASSVGIAGELFF. Here the CDR3 DNA reads TGTGCCAGCAGCGTAGGGATCGCCGGGGAGCTGTTTTTT.

This rearrangement joins TRBV28 to TRBJ2-5; 8 bases align to TRBD1. V lost 7 bases, J lost 2 bases, and 6 bases stayed unmatched. This CDR3 is built from 14 residues. Germline CDR1 and CDR2: MDHEN and SYDVKM. The CDR3 here is CASTSDRGQETQYF. CDR3 nucleotide sequence: TGTGCCAGCACCTCCGACAGGGGTCAAGAGACCCAGTACTTC.

As regards this clone: A much larger clone differs by one base, so this may be a read error. The same CDR3 also results from other DNA sequences found in this sample. The J gene is TRBJ2-2, the V gene TRBV27; no definite D call. V was cut by 3 bases and J by 4 bases, with 3 bases left in between. CDR3 length: 12 residues. The germline CDR1 and CDR2 sequences are MNHEY and SMNVEV (reference sequence). CDR3 loop: CASSFSTGELFF. The CDR3 DNA reads TGTGCCAGCAGTTTCAGCACCGGGGAGCTGTTTTTT.

CDR3 DNA: TGTGCCAGCAACCGGGACCCTAACACTGAAGCTTTCTTT. Protein product: CASNRDPNTEAFF. The chain employs TRBV6-1 and TRBJ1-1; tentatively, D is TRBD1 (5 bases). Germline lookup yields CDR1 MNHNS and CDR2 SASEGT. This CDR3 comprises 13 residues. V was pared by 7 bases and J by 2 bases, with 11 bases between.

The rearrangement joins TRBV4-3 to TRBJ2-4; tentatively, D is TRBD1 or TRBD2 (5 bases each). V lost 3 bases, J lost 7 bases, and 13 bases lay in between. CDR1 is LGHNA and CDR2 is YSLEER in the germline V gene. The CDR3 runs 14 residues. The CDR3 coding sequence is TGCGCCAGCAGCCAGGGGACCAGGTGGAACATTCAGTACTTC. Protein sequence: CASSQGTRWNIQYF.

This clone was recorded once. The chain uses TRBV27 and TRBJ2-3, with 12 bases identical to TRBD2. The CDR3 totals 15 residues. V gave up 6 bases and J gave up 6 bases; unmatched junction bases: 7. Germline V gene data show CDR1 as MNHEY and CDR2 as SMNVEV (reference sequence). The CDR3 sequence: CASRASGRARDTQYF. The CDR3 bases are TGTGCCAGCAGGGCTAGCGGGAGGGCGAGGGATACGCAGTATTTT.

The gene calls are TRBV6-6 and TRBJ2-1; weak D call: TRBD2 (6 bases). This CDR3 comprises 14 residues. Trimming pared 5 bases from V and 7 bases from J, leaving 15 bases between. Germline CDR1 and CDR2: MNHNY and SVGAGI (reference sequence). This CDR3 is CASSLGTLENEQFF. DNA of the CDR3: TGTGCCAGCAGTCTCGGGACTCTCGAAAATGAGCAGTTCTTC.

Points on this clone: In the same sample, other DNA sequences code for this CDR3. The CDR3 spells CASSLPGSGNTIYF. The CDR3 region has the DNA TGTGCCAGCAGCTTGCCCGGCTCTGGAAACACCATATATTTT. This chain connects TRBV5-4 to TRBJ1-3; D unclear. V lost 1 base and J 0 bases, leaving 5 bases between the germline ends. Germline V gene sequence: CDR1 SGHNT, CDR2 YYREEE (reference sequence). The CDR3 is 14 residues long.